Below, one TCR beta chain is given with its context. The data were obtained in a study of blood T cell repertoires in COVID-19. On the study more broadly: Acute-phase and convalescent COVID-19 samples originated in the United States, Italy and Spain.

Patients of the Seattle cohort, enrolled during active infection, were followed longitudinally. Per the original methods: Amplified reference gene primers provided the basis for estimating nucleated cell counts. TCRdb's table, derived via immunoSEQ multiplex PCR, lists solely in-frame clones and lacks some. V and J calls and clone size are those listed in that table; D and trimming were worked out from the DNA. In the table there are 390,000 or so clones, 70% to 90% of which are singletons. The CDR3 consists of 15 residues. Germline loops: CDR1 GTSNPN, CDR2 SVGIG (reference sequence). J was trimmed by 2 bases and V by 5 bases; bases with no gene match: 7.

Material for sequencing was peripheral blood. The receptor was derived from a woman in her twenties or thirties with COVID-19, enrolled during active disease. V usage is TRBV30 and J usage is TRBJ2-1, with TRBD2 identical over 9 bases. CDR3 coding DNA: TGTGCCTGGGCTTATAGCGGGGGCACCTACAATGAGCAGTTCTTC. Amino acids: CAWAYSGGTYNEQFF.